This note documents a single T cell receptor (beta chain) sequence. The data belong to a study of T cells in Graves' hyperthyroidism and ophthalmopathy. Per germline, CDR1 MNHEY and CDR2 SVGEGT. This CDR3 is 13 amino acids long. Between the trimmed V and J ends, which lost 2 bases and 8 bases, there was a span of 10 bases. Using RNA transcripts as the source, TCR beta CDR3 regions were amplified. With the HTBI primer set, the TCR CDR3 went through a first round of RT-PCR. TCRdb processed the multiplex PCR reads anew with MiXCR; each CDR3 protein has one entry. Of 550,000 to 650,000 distinct CDR3 sequences in the sample, 14% are singletons; the top ten hold roughly 13%.

Sample: blood. This clonotype was sampled from a woman in her 40s with Graves' hyperthyroidism. V gene TRBV6-2 or TRBV6-3 combines with J gene TRBJ2-4; D tentatively fits TRBD1 or TRBD2 (5 bases each). CDR3 nucleotides: TGTGCCAGCAGTTACGGTGTGGGGGACATTCAGTACTTC. This gives the protein CASSYGVGDIQYF.